The rows below give T cell receptor beta chains drawn from one sample of a study of cytomegalovirus exposure and HLA in healthy donors. Produced via immunoSEQ multiplex PCR; TCRdb's table is partial and in-frame only. This sample has about 160,000 clones, with roughly four fifths found just once. Sample: PBMCs. Receptor source: a man in his forties or fifties in good health and CMV-seropositive. Both conserved end residues are part of each CDR3. The D gene is left open where the match is weak. The size entry is marked missing in some rows and otherwise reads once, few, many or a size class.

d_gene,j_gene,abundance,v_gene,CDR3aa,CDR3nt
NA,TRBJ2-6,NA,TRBV2,CASSGHSGANVLTF,TGTGCCAGCAGTGGACACTCTGGGGCCAACGTCCTGACTTTC
TRBD2,TRBJ2-3,few,TRBV15,CATSRDTAGADTQYF,TGTGCCACCAGCAGAGATACAGCGGGAGCCGATACGCAGTATTTT
TRBD1,TRBJ2-5,NA,TRBV18,CASSPRQGEETQYF,TGTGCCAGCTCACCAAGACAGGGGGAAGAGACCCAGTACTTC
TRBD2,TRBJ2-3,NA,TRBV27,CASSERTSGGHTDTQYF,TGTGCCAGCAGCGAAAGGACTAGCGGGGGCCACACAGATACGCAGTATTTT
TRBD1,TRBJ2-2,NA,TRBV6-5,CASRGTGITGELFF,TGTGCCAGCAGGGGGACAGGGATCACCGGGGAGCTGTTTTTT
NA,TRBJ2-7,NA,TRBV2,CARERGGDSYEQYF,TGTGCCAGAGAACGGGGTGGGGACTCCTACGAGCAGTACTTC
TRBD1,TRBJ1-1,few,TRBV11-2,CASSPGQHTEAFF,TGTGCCAGCAGCCCGGGACAGCACACTGAAGCTTTCTTT
TRBD1,TRBJ1-4,NA,TRBV28,CASSGGTVGEKLFF,TGTGCCAGCAGTGGGGGGACAGTGGGTGAAAAACTGTTTTTT
NA,TRBJ1-4,NA,TRBV9,CASSPGGVAGNGVTEKLFF,TGTGCCAGCAGCCCCGGGGGTGTGGCAGGCAATGGGGTTACTGAAAAACTGTTTTTT
NA,TRBJ1-6,few,TRBV6-5,CASSYYGQNNSPLHF,TGTGCCAGCAGTTACTACGGACAAAATAATTCACCCCTCCACTTT
TRBD2,TRBJ2-1,NA,TRBV11-1,CASSLGLAGGSKRYEQFF,TGTGCCAGCAGCTTAGGGTTGGCGGGAGGGAGCAAGCGGTATGAGCAGTTCTTC
TRBD2,TRBJ2-1,few,TRBV27,CAAGGRGVGQFF,TGTGCCGCGGGCGGGAGGGGGGTCGGGCAGTTCTTC
TRBD1,TRBJ2-7,NA,TRBV6-1,CASSADRGSYEQYF,TGTGCCAGCAGTGCGGACAGGGGGTCCTACGAGCAGTACTTC
NA,TRBJ1-5,few,TRBV9,CASSSTRGNQPQHF,TGTGCCAGCAGCTCCACCAGGGGAAATCAGCCCCAGCATTTT
NA,TRBJ1-2,NA,TRBV9,CASSVALEESSGVIDF,TGTGCCAGCAGCGTCGCTCTTGAGGAATCCAGTGGAGTAATAGACTTC
TRBD2,TRBJ2-5,NA,TRBV4-2,CASSQDPPLAGLHIPDQETQYF,TGTGCCAGCAGCCAAGATCCCCCTCTAGCGGGGCTGCACATACCCGACCAAGAGACCCAGTACTTC
NA,TRBJ1-1,NA,TRBV5-1,CASSFGQSPEAFF,TGCGCCAGCAGCTTTGGACAGAGCCCTGAAGCTTTCTTT
NA,TRBJ2-7,NA,TRBV10-1,CASDHRDPLTYEQYF,TGCGCCAGCGACCACAGGGATCCCCTGACCTACGAGCAGTACTTC
NA,TRBJ2-7,NA,TRBV6-5,CASTGSGEQYF,TGTGCCAGTACTGGCTCCGGGGAGCAGTACTTC
NA,TRBJ2-1,NA,TRBV28,CASSLGRAQFF,TGTGCCAGCAGTTTAGGCAGGGCGCAGTTCTTC
TRBD1,TRBJ1-6,once,TRBV5-1,CASSPAGTGYNSPLHF,TGCGCCAGCAGCCCCGCGGGGACAGGCTATAATTCACCCCTCCACTTT
NA,TRBJ1-1,NA,TRBV5-4,CASSLTGSGTEAFF,TGTGCCAGCAGCTTGACAGGGAGTGGCACTGAAGCTTTCTTT
TRBD1,TRBJ1-1,NA,TRBV9,CASSHDRGANTEAFF,TGTGCCAGCAGCCATGACAGGGGGGCGAACACTGAAGCTTTCTTT